These 9 T cell receptor beta chains came from one sample sequenced in a study. TCRdb itself ran the 5' RACE reads through MiXCR, one entry per CDR3 protein. The table records over 55,000 distinct CDR3 sequences, roughly 30% of them present only once. The sample was tumor-infiltrating memory CD4+ T cells sorted from the breast tumor. Subset defined: memory CD4+ T cells, CD4+CD45RO+CD25-. All receptors come from a female donor with breast cancer.

The V gene is TRBV1, the J gene TRBJ1-5. TRBV1 is a listed pseudogene. This CDR3 is built from 16 residues. Written as DNA, the CDR3 is TGCACCAGCAGCCAAGATGGGCGGCAGGACCACCAGCCCCAGCATTTT. Encoded protein: CTSSQDGRQDHQPQHF.

About this clonotype itself: A read error may explain this, as a much larger clone is one base away. The chain links TRBV11-1 to TRBJ2-5; 9 bases line up with TRBD2. From germline, CDR1 is SGHAT and CDR2 FQDESV (reference sequence). The CDR3 has 16 residues. Trimming removed 5 bases from V and 5 bases from J; junction bases left unmatched: 12. In DNA, the CDR3 is TGTGCCAGCAGCGTAGGAACCGGGACTAGCAGGGAGACCCAGTACTTC. Amino acids: CASSVGTGTSRETQYF.

The rearrangement uses TRBV6-2 or TRBV6-3 and TRBJ1-1; D may be TRBD1 (6 bases). The germline CDR1 and CDR2 sequences are MNHEY and SVGEGT. V was trimmed by 7 bases and J by 5 bases, leaving 23 bases between them. This CDR3 is built from 16 residues. CDR3 nucleotide sequence: TGTGCCAGCACGCACCCCGACTACAGGGAGGCGACTGAAGCTTTCTTT. The encoded protein is CASTHPDYREATEAFF.

The rearrangement joins TRBV5-5 to TRBJ2-1; 11 positions match TRBD2. V was pared by 3 bases and J by 6 bases, with 5 bases of the junction left unmatched. The CDR3 runs 15 residues. Germline-derived CDR1 and CDR2 are SGHKS and YYEKEE (reference sequence). The CDR3 coding sequence is TGTGCCAGCAGCTACGCTAGCGGGAGGCGCAATGAGCAGTTCTTC. It codes for CASSYASGRRNEQFF.

J is TRBJ2-1 and V is TRBV30, with D tentatively TRBD2 (5 bases). The CDR3 contains 15 residues. Trimming cost V 5 bases and J 5 bases, with 19 bases left between them. Per germline, CDR1 GTSNPN and CDR2 SVGIG (reference sequence). The CDR3 nucleotides read TGTGCCTGGGCGACCGGTTTACGGGGAAACAATGAGCAGTTCTTC. Amino acid sequence: CAWATGLRGNNEQFF.

The CDR3 DNA is TGTGCCAGCAGCCCAGATCCCAGCCGGGGTGGCTACACCTTC. Residues: CASSPDPSRGGYTF. V and J are TRBV4-2 and TRBJ1-2, with D unresolved. CDR1 and CDR2 from the germline V gene are LGHNA and YNFKEQ. The ends were cut back, 4 bases at V and 7 bases at J, with 16 bases in the middle. The CDR3 is made up of 14 amino acids.

The chain is built from TRBV7-2 and TRBJ1-5, with 10 bases aligning to TRBD1. The V gene's germline CDR1 is SGHTA and CDR2 FQGNSA. The CDR3 is 15 residues long. The V gene end was trimmed by 1 base and the J gene end by 4 bases; junction bases not matched to a gene: 1. The CDR3 spells CASSLGTGGNQPQHF. CDR3 DNA sequence: TGTGCCAGCAGCTTAGGGACAGGGGGTAATCAGCCCCAGCATTTT. The full variable domain, in which reference TRBV7-2 and TRBJ1-5 provide the parts outside the CDR3, is GAGVSQSPSNKVTEKGKDVELRCDPISGHTALYWYRQSLGQGLEFLIYFQGNSAPDKSGLPSDRFSAERTGGSVSTLTIQRTQQEDSAVYLCASSLGTGGNQPQHFGDGTRLSIL.

This clonotype was picked up a small number of times. V gene TRBV7-2 combines with J gene TRBJ2-1, with unresolved D. Germline V CDR1 and CDR2: SGHTA, FQGNSA. Trimming shortened V by 7 bases and J by 8 bases, and 18 bases separated the two germline ends. The length of the CDR3 is 14 residues. Here the CDR3 reads CASKTGPSNDEQFF. CDR3 nucleotides: TGTGCCAGCAAAACCGGGCCCTCCAACGATGAGCAGTTCTTC.

This clonotype was recorded once. The J gene is TRBJ1-1, the V gene TRBV12-3 or TRBV12-4; D perhaps matches TRBD1 (6 bases). Trimming stripped 7 bases from V and 0 bases from J, with 15 bases between. The CDR3 totals 15 residues. CDR3 amino acids: CASIPGGQLNTEAFF. The CDR3 DNA reads as TGTGCCAGCATTCCCGGGGGGCAGCTGAACACTGAAGCTTTCTTT.